This TCR beta chain was obtained from a study of HIV-infected patients and healthy controls. Germline lookup yields CDR1 SGHRS and CDR2 YFSETQ. CDR3 size: 16 residues. V gave up 0 bases and J gave up 0 bases, with 10 bases separating them. By share of the sample, this clonotype is medium-sized (0.01 to 0.1%). Reverse transcription used roughly 450 ng RNA and constant-region primers for alpha and beta. Separate chain-specific third strand synthesis with multiplexing indices produced the alpha and beta libraries. A single primer pair per chain amplified all rearrangements, with per-molecule barcodes. TCRdb analysed the 5' RACE reads with MiXCR anew, one entry per CDR3 protein. The sample shows about 7,000 distinct CDR3 sequences, 9.3% of them seen only once. No cell fractionation was done, so the repertoire covers all unsorted peripheral blood T cells.

This rearrangement joins TRBV5-1 to TRBJ2-1; D perhaps matches TRBD1 (5 bases). This clonotype was sampled from an adult with HIV infection. The sequences come from blood, collected before antiretroviral therapy. The CDR3 region is CASSLGQMSSYNEQFF. The CDR3 nucleotides read TGCGCCAGCAGCTTGGGACAGATGAGCTCCTACAATGAGCAGTTCTTC.